Following are 16 T cell receptor beta chains from one sample sequenced in a study of T cell repertoires in aging, cancer and after chemotherapy. A mixed TRB-A/B primer pool amplified rearranged TRB by multiplex touch-down PCR. TCRdb re-called the multiplex PCR reads through MiXCR, storing one row per CDR3 protein. The sample consists of some 3,500 distinct CDR3 sequences, about 36% of them appearing once. Peripheral blood genomic DNA, not sorted cells or RNA, was the template. The sequenced sample was blood. The receptor set was obtained from a human donor in good health.

This clonotype was counted a few times. The chain links TRBV19 to TRBJ1-3; no definite D call. V was clipped by 0 bases and J by 2 bases, with 8 bases between them. Germline V gene sequence: CDR1 LNHDA, CDR2 SQIVND (reference sequence). This CDR3 comprises 15 residues. Written as DNA, the CDR3 is TGTGCCAGTAGTATAGATGGGAGAGCTGGAAACACCATATATTTT. Its translation: CASSIDGRAGNTIYF. The full variable domain, rest sourced from reference TRBV19 and TRBJ1-3, is DGGITQSPKYLFRKEGQNVTLSCEQNLNHDAMYWYRQDPGQGLRLIYYSQIVNDFQKGDIAEGYSVSREKKESFPLTVTSAQKNPTAFYLCASSIDGRAGNTIYFGEGSWLTVV.

The rearrangement uses TRBV7-2 and TRBJ2-2; D is perhaps TRBD1 or TRBD2 (5 bases each). Looked up from germline, CDR1 is SGHTA and CDR2 is FQGNSA. This CDR3 is built from 17 residues. V gave up 1 base and J gave up 3 bases, with 15 bases separating them. CDR3 sequence reads: CASSLVSSGQHTGELFF. The CDR3 nucleotides are TGTGCCAGCAGCTTAGTGTCTTCGGGGCAGCACACCGGGGAGCTGTTTTTT.

This clonotype is labeled as large. This sequence joins TRBV5-4 and TRBJ1-1, with 9 bases aligning to TRBD1. Germline lookup yields CDR1 SGHNT and CDR2 YYREEE (reference sequence). The CDR3 contains 15 residues. V dropped 4 bases and J dropped 5; count of bases not matched to a gene: 9. The CDR3 spells CASSPNRGPMTEAFF. The CDR3, as DNA: TGTGCCAGCAGCCCGAACAGGGGGCCGATGACTGAAGCTTTCTTT. Full variable domain (missing parts from reference TRBV5-4 and TRBJ1-1): ETGVTQSPTHLIKTRGQQVTLRCSSQSGHNTVSWYQQALGQGPQFIFQYYREEENGRGNFPPRFSGLQFPNYSSELNVNALELDDSALYLCASSPNRGPMTEAFFGQGTRLTVV.

The chain links TRBV5-6 to TRBJ2-2; a weak D match, TRBD2 (6 bases). Germline V gives CDR1 SGHDT, CDR2 YYEEEE. With 3 bases removed from V and 6 bases from J, the gap between germline ends came to 12 bases. The CDR3 has 14 amino acids. The CDR3 is CASSSTSFSGELFF. CDR3 nucleotides: TGTGCCAGCAGCTCGACTAGTTTCTCCGGGGAGCTGTTTTTT.

The chain is built from TRBV18 and TRBJ1-6; weak D call: TRBD1 (5 bases). Trimming stripped 8 bases from V and 3 bases from J, with 8 bases between. In germline, CDR1 is KGHSH, CDR2 LQKENI. The CDR3 loop spans 13 amino acids. The CDR3 here is CASQDNYNSPLHF. The DNA of the CDR3 is TGTGCCAGCCAGGACAACTATAATTCACCCCTCCACTTT.

For this clonotype: Possible read error: a much larger clone is one base away. The rearrangement links TRBV11-3 to TRBJ1-2, with 8 nucleotides matching TRBD1. This CDR3 comprises 14 residues. After removal of 4 bases from V and 12 bases from J, the junction contained 13 bases not matched to a gene. Looked up from germline, CDR1 is SGHNT and CDR2 is YENEEA. The CDR3 DNA sequence: TGTGCCAGCAGCTCGACCGGGACAGGCCGCGGCCACACCTTC. Amino acid sequence: CASSSTGTGRGHTF.

The chain has TRBV5-1 and TRBJ2-7; 9 bases line up with TRBD1. Germline V gene sequence: CDR1 SGHRS, CDR2 YFSETQ. The CDR3 has 13 amino acids. J gave up 6 bases and V 3 bases, and 4 bases lay outside the gene matches. The DNA of the CDR3 is TGCGCCAGCAGCTCCGGGACAGGGACCGAGCAGTACTTC. Amino acids: CASSSGTGTEQYF.

The chain uses TRBV6-2 or TRBV6-3 and TRBJ1-5, with D perhaps matching TRBD1 (6 bases). Looked up from germline, CDR1 is MNHEY and CDR2 is SVGEGT. Trimming shortened V by 5 bases and J by 9 bases, and 17 bases separated the two germline ends. This CDR3 has 14 amino acids. CDR3 region: CASSMTGSAGPQHF. CDR3 in DNA: TGTGCCAGCAGTATGACAGGCTCGGCGGGGCCCCAGCATTTT.

This clonotype appeared a few times. This rearrangement joins TRBV6-6 to TRBJ2-4; D is perhaps TRBD1 or TRBD2 (6 bases each). Between the trimmed V and J ends, which lost 2 bases and 5 bases, there was a span of 10 bases. CDR3 length equals 14 residues. Germline CDR1 is MNHNY and CDR2 is SVGAGI (reference sequence). CDR3 coding DNA: TGTGCCAGCAGTTACGGGGGGCTCGAAAACATTCAGTACTTC. Translated: CASSYGGLENIQYF.

In this sample, this clonotype turned up a few times. The V call is TRBV7-6, the J call TRBJ1-2; D is ambiguous. The CDR3 loop spans 13 amino acids. The ends were cut back, 3 bases at V and 2 bases at J, with 7 bases in the middle. Germline-derived CDR1 and CDR2 are SGHVS and FNYEAQ. The CDR3 sequence is CASSFSQNYGYTF. In DNA form, the CDR3 reads TGTGCCAGCAGCTTTTCCCAGAACTATGGCTACACCTTC.

Comments on this clonotype: This may stem from a read error, because a much larger clone lies one nucleotide away. The chain joins TRBV5-4 to TRBJ2-1; the D is unclear. CDR1 SGHNT and CDR2 YYREEE come from the germline V gene (reference sequence). The CDR3 length is 15 residues. Trimming removed 4 bases at V and 9 bases at J, with 20 bases between. The CDR3 loop reads CASSVPPGFRAEQFF. CDR3 sequence (DNA): TGTGCCAGCAGCGTGCCCCCAGGATTTCGTGCTGAGCAGTTCTTC.

This clonotype was counted only a few times. This chain connects TRBV19 to TRBJ2-5, with D perhaps TRBD1 or TRBD2 (6 bases each). V lost 8 bases and J lost 1, with 17 bases in between. This CDR3 has 15 amino acids. CDR1 and CDR2 from the germline V gene are LNHDA and SQIVND (reference sequence). The DNA for the CDR3 is TGTGCCAGTCGTCCCGAGGGGGGAGGCCAAGAGACCCAGTACTTC. Translated: CASRPEGGGQETQYF.

V usage is TRBV5-6 and J usage is TRBJ2-2; 8 bases are shared with TRBD1. CDR3 length: 15 residues. After removal of 5 bases from V and 0 bases from J, the junction contained 3 bases not matched to a gene. Germline CDR1 is SGHDT and CDR2 is YYEEEE. The CDR3 loop reads CASRPDRANTGELFF. The CDR3 bases are TGTGCCAGCAGGCCGGACAGGGCGAACACCGGGGAGCTGTTTTTT.

This clonotype showed up just a few times. The V and J genes are TRBV5-1 and TRBJ2-5; no clear D. V was cut by 1 base and J by 5 bases, with 12 bases left in between. The CDR3 has 14 amino acids. Germline CDR1 is SGHRS and CDR2 is YFSETQ. The CDR3 DNA sequence: TGCGCCAGCAGCTTGTATAGGAACCGGGAGACCCAGTACTTC. Translation gives CASSLYRNRETQYF.

The chain carries TRBV27 and TRBJ1-2; D call uncertain. Germline-derived CDR1 and CDR2 are MNHEY and SMNVEV (reference sequence). V dropped 5 bases and J dropped 7 bases, with 17 bases sitting between them. This CDR3 contains 14 residues. The CDR3 spells CASSPLGSRGGYTF. For the CDR3, the DNA is TGTGCCAGCAGTCCCCTGGGGAGTCGGGGTGGCTACACCTTC.

The chain uses TRBV6-1 and TRBJ2-3; perhaps TRBD1 as D (6 bases). V gave up 6 bases and J gave up 2 bases, with 24 bases separating them. The V gene's germline CDR1 is MNHNS and CDR2 SASEGT. The CDR3 is made up of 18 amino acids. The CDR3 is CASSVAVSQGMVTDTQYF. The DNA of the CDR3 is TGTGCCAGCAGCGTAGCCGTATCACAGGGAATGGTCACAGATACGCAGTATTTT.